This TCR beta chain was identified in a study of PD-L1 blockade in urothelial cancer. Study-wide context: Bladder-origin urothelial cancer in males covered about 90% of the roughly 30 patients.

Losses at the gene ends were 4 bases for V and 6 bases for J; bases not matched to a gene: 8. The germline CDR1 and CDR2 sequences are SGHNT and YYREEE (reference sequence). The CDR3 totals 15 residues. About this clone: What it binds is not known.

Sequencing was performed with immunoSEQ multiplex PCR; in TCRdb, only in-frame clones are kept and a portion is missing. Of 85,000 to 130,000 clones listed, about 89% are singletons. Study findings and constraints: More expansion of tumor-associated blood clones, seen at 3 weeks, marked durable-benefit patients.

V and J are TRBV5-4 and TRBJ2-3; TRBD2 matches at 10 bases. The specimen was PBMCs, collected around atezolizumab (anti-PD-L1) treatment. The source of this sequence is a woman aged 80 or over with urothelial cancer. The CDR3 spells CASSPASGRGDTQYF. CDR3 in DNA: TGTGCCAGCAGCCCAGCTAGCGGGAGAGGGGATACGCAGTATTTT.